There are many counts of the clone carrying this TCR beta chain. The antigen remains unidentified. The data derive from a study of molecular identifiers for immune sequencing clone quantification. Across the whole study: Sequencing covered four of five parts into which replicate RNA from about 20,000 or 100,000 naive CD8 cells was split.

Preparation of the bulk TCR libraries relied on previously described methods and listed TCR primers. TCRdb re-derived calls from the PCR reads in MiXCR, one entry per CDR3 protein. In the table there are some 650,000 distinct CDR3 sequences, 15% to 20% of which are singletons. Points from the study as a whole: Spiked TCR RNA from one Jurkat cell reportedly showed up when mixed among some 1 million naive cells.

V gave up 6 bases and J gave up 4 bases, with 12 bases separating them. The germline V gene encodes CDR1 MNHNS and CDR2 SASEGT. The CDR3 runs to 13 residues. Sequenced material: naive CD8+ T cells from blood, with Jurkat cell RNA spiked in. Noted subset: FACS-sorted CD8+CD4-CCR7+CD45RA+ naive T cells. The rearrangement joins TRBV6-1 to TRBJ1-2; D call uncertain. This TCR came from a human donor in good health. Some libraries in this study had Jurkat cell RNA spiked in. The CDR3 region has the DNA TGTGCCAGCAGCCTCCGAGAGCCCTATGGCTACACCTTC. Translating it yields CASSLREPYGYTF.